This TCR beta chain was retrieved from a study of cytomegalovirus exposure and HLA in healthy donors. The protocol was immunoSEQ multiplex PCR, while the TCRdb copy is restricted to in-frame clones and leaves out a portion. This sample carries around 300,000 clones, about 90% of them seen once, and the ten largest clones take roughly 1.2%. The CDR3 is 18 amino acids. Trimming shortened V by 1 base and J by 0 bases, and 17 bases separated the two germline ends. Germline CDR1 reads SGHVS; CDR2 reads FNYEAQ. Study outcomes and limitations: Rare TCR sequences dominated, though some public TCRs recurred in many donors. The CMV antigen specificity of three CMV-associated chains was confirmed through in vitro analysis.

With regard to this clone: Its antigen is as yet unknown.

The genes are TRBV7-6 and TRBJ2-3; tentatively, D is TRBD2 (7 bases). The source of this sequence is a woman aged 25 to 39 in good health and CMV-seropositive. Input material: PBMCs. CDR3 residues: CASSLVAGRGTSTDTQYF. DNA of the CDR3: TGTGCCAGCAGCTTAGTGGCAGGGAGGGGGACTAGCACAGATACGCAGTATTTT. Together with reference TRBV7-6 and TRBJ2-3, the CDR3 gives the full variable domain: GAGVSQSPRYKVTKRGQDVALRCDPISGHVSLYWYRQALGQGPEFLTYFNYEAQQDKSGLPNDRFSAERPEGSISTLTIQRTEQRDSAMYRCASSLVAGRGTSTDTQYFGPGTRLTVL.